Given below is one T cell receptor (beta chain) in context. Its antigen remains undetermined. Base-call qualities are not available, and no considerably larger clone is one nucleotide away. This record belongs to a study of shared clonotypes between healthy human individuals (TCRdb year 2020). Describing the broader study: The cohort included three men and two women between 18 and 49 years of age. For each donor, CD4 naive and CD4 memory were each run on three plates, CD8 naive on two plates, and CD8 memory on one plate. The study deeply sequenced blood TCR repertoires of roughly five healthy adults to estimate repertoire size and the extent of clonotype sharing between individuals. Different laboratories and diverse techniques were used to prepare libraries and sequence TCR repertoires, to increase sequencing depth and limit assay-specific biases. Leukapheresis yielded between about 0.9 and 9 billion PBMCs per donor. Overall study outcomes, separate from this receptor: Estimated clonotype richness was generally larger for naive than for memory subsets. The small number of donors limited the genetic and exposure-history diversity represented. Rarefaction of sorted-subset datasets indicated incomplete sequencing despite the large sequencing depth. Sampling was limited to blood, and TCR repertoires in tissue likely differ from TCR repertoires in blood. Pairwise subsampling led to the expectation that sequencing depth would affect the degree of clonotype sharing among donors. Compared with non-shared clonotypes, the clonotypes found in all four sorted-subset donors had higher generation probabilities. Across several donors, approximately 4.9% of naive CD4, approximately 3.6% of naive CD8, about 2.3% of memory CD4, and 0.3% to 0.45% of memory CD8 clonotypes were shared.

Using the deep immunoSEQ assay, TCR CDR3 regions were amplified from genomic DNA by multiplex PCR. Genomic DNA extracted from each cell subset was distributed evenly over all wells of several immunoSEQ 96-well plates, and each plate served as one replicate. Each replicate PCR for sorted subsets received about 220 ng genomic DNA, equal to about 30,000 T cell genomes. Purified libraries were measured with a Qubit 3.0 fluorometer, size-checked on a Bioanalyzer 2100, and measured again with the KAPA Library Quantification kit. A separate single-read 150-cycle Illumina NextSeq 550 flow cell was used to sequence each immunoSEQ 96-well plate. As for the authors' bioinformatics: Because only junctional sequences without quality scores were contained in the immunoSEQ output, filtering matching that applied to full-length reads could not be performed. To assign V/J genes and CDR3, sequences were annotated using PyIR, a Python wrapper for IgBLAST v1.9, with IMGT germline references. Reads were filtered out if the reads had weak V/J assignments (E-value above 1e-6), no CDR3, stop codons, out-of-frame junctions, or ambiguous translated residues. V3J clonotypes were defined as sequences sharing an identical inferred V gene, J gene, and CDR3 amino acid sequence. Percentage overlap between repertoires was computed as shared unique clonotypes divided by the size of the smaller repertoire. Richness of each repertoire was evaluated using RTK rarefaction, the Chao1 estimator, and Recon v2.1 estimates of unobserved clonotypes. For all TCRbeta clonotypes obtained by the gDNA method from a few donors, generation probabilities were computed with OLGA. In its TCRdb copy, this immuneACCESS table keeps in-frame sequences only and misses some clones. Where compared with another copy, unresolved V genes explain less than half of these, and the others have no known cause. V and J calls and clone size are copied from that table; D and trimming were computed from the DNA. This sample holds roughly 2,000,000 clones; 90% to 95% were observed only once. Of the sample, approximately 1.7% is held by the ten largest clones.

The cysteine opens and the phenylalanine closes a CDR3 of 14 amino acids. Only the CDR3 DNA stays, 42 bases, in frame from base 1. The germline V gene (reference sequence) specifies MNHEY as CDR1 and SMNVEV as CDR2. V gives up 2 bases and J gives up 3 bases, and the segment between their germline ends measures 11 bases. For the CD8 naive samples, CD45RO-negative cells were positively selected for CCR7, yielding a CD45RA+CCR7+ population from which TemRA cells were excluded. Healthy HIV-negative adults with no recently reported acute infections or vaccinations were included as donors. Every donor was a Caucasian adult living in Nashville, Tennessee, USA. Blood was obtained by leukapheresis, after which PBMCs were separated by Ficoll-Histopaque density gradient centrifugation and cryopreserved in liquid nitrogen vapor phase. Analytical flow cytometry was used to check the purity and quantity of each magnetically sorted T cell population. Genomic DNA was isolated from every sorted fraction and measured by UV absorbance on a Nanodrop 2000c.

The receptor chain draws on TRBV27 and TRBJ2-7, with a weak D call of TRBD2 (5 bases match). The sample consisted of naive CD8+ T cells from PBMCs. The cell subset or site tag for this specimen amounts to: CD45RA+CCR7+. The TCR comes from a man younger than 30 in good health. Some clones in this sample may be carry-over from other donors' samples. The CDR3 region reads CASSLRSSYYEQYF. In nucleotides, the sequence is TGTGCCAGCAGTTTAAGGTCTAGCTACTACGAGCAGTACTTC.